This TCR beta chain comes out of a study of blood T cell repertoires in COVID-19. Background on the study: Whether acute or convalescent, the COVID-19 samples came from the United States, Italy and Spain. T cells, B-cell-depleted T cells, or PBMCs supplied cDNA or gDNA.

Study processing details: The authors estimated nucleated cell counts from reference gene primer amplification. Sequencing used immunoSEQ multiplex PCR; TCRdb keeps in-frame clones, though not all of them. V, J and clone size were drawn from that table, and D and trimming were deduced from the DNA. The sample lists some 47,000 clones, 90% occurring once. This receptor was obtained from a man in his 70s with acute or convalescent COVID-19. The sequenced sample was peripheral blood.

The CDR3 is CASSPIAPKDSSYEQYF. DNA for the CDR3: TGTGCCAGCAGCCCCATAGCCCCAAAGGACAGTTCCTACGAGCAGTACTTC. The chain is built from TRBV11-3 and TRBJ2-7; TRBD1 might be the D (6 bases). This CDR3 has 17 amino acids. V shed 5 bases and J shed 1 base, with 21 bases lying between them. CDR1 and CDR2 (germline): SGHNT, YENEEA.